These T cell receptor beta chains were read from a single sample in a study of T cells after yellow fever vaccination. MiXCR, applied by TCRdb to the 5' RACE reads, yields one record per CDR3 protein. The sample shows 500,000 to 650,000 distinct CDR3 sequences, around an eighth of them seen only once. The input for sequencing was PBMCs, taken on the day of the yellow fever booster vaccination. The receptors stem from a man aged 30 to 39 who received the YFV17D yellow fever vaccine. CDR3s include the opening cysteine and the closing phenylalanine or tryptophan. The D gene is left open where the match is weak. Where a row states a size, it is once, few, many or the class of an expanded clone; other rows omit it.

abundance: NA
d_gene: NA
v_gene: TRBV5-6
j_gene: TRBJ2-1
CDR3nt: TGTGCCAGCAGCTGGGACCCTTGGAGGGGCAATGAGCAGTTCTTC
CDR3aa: CASSWDPWRGNEQFF

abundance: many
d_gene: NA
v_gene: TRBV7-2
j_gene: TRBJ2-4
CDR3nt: TGTGCCAGCAGCTTAGAGACCGGGAGACAGTACTTC
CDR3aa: CASSLETGRQYF

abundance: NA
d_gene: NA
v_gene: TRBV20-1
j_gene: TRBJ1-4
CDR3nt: TGCAGTGCTAGGGCCCCGGAGGGGATCGGAGAAAAACTGTTTTTT
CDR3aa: CSARAPEGIGEKLFF

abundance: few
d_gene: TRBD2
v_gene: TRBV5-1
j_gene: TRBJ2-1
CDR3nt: TGCGCCAGCAGCTCCTTAGCGGGAAGCACAGGAATAGGGCAGTTCTTC
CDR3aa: CASSSLAGSTGIGQFF

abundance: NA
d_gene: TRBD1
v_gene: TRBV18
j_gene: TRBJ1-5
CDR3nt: TGTGCCAGCTCACTATCGACAGGGAATAGCAATCAGCCCCAGCATTTT
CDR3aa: CASSLSTGNSNQPQHF

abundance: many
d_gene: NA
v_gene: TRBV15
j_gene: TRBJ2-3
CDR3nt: TGTGCCACCAGCCCCACAGGTAGCTGGGTCCCAGATACGCAGTATTTT
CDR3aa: CATSPTGSWVPDTQYF

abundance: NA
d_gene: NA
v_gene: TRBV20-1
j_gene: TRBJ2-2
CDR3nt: TGCAGTGCTAGAGATTTCGGGGTGAACACCGGGGAGCTGTTTTTT
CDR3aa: CSARDFGVNTGELFF

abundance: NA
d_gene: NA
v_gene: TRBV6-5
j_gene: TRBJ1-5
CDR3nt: TGTGCCAGCAGTTACTCGCTCAGTCAGCCCCAGCATTTT
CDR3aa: CASSYSLSQPQHF

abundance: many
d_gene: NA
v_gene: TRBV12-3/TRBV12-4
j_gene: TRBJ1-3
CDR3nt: TGTGCCAGCAGTTTATCTGGAAACACCATATATTTT
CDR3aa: CASSLSGNTIYF

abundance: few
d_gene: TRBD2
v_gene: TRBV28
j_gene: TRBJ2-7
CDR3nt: TGTGCCAGCAGTTCCGAAAACCCCCTCTTGCGTAGCGGGAGAGGTAGCGAGCAGTACTTC
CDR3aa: CASSSENPLLRSGRGSEQYF

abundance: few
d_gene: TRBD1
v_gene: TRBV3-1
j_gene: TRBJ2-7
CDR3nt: TGTGCCAGCAGCCATCTTGGACAGGGGGCTTACGAGCAGTACTTC
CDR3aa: CASSHLGQGAYEQYF

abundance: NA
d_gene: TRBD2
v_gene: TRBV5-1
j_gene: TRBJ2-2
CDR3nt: TGCGCCAGCAGCTCGGGACTAGCGGGAGTTACGCACACCGGGGAGCTGTTTTTT
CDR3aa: CASSSGLAGVTHTGELFF

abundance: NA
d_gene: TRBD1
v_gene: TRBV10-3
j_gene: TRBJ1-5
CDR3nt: TGTGCCATCAGTGACGGGACAGGGACCCAGCCCCAGCATTTT
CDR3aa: CAISDGTGTQPQHF

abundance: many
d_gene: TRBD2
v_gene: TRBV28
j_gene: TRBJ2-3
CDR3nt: TGTGCCAGCAGTCCACCTCCGGGACTAGCGTTCCATGGGCAGTATTTT
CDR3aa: CASSPPPGLAFHGQYF

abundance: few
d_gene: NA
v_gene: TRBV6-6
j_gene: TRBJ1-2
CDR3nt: TGTGCCAGCAGTTACCTTCGTCTTGGCTACACCTTC
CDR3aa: CASSYLRLGYTF

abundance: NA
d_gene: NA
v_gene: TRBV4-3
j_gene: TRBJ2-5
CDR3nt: TGCGCCAGCAGCCAGTCTTGGGTCTCTTCTAGCCCGCTGGGAGAGACCCAGTACTTC
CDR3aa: CASSQSWVSSSPLGETQYF

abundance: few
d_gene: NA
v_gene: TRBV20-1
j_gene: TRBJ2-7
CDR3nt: TGCAGTGTTCGACAGGAAGGTCGGGAGCAGTACTTC
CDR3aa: CSVRQEGREQYF

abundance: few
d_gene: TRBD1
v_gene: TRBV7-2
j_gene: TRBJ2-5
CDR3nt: TGTGCCAGCAGTTCGGGACAGGGGTTTGAGACCCAGTACTTC
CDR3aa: CASSSGQGFETQYF

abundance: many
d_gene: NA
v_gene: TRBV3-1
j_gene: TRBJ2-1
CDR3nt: TGTGCCAGCAGCCAAGACTCTGAGAGCTGGCAGTTCTTC
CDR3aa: CASSQDSESWQFF

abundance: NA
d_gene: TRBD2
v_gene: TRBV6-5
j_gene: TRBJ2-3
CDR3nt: TGTGCCAGCAGTTACGAAGGGACTAGCGGGACTAGAGATAGGCAGTATTTT
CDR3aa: CASSYEGTSGTRDRQYF

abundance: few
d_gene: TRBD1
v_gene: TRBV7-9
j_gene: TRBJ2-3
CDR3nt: TGTGCCAGCAGCTGGGGGACAGGCACAGATACGCAGTATTTT
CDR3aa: CASSWGTGTDTQYF

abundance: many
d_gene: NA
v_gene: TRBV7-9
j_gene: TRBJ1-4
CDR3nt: TGTGCCAGCAGTCCCCGGGGTGAAAAACTGTTTTTT
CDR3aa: CASSPRGEKLFF

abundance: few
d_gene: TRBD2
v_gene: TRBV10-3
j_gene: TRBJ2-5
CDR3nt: TGTGCCATCAGTGAGCGGGAGGCCTTCCTCGAGACCCAGTACTTC
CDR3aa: CAISEREAFLETQYF

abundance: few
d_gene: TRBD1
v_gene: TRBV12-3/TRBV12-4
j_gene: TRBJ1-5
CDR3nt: TGTGCCAGCAGTTCACTAGGACAGGGCTATAGCAATCAGCCCCAGCATTTT
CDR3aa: CASSSLGQGYSNQPQHF